Presented here are 15 T cell receptor beta chains from one specimen sequenced in a study of type 1 and type 2 diabetes patients. Genomic DNA was the PCR template. A primer set of 30 forward and 13 reverse primers amplified the CDR3. TCRdb ran MiXCR on the multiplex PCR reads and lists one entry per CDR3 protein. Counted here are about 250,000 distinct CDR3 sequences, roughly 50% occurring once; the ten biggest clones make up roughly 15%. The sequencing input was peripheral blood mononuclear cells (PBMCs). These receptors came from a man between 18 and 35 years old with type 2 diabetes.

The table lists this clonotype with a few counts. The chain joins TRBV2 to TRBJ1-1, with D unresolved. V was trimmed by 6 bases and J by 1 base, leaving 15 bases between them. Germline CDR1 is SNHLY and CDR2 is FYNNEI. This CDR3 is 15 amino acids long. CDR3: CASRTNTVGNTEAFF. In DNA form, the CDR3 reads TGTGCCAGCAGAACAAACACAGTGGGGAACACTGAAGCTTTCTTT.

The V and J genes are TRBV2 and TRBJ2-1; TRBD2 is a possible D gene (6 bases). The CDR3 is 15 amino acids. The V and J ends lost 6 bases and 8 bases respectively, with 20 bases between them. Germline values: CDR1 SNHLY, CDR2 FYNNEI. CDR3 amino acids: CASSATEWIADEQFF. The CDR3 bases are TGTGCCAGCAGCGCCACTGAATGGATAGCGGATGAGCAGTTCTTC.

The chain couples TRBV6-5 to TRBJ1-2; D not certain. The CDR3 is made up of 14 amino acids. V was trimmed by 6 bases and J by 2 bases, leaving 13 bases between them. Germline V gene data show CDR1 as MNHEY and CDR2 as SVGAGI. The CDR3 region is CASRGKTRNYGYTF. The CDR3 DNA reads TGTGCCAGCAGGGGAAAGACAAGAAACTATGGCTACACCTTC.

The V call is TRBV20-1, the J call TRBJ2-7; unclear D gene. V was clipped by 3 bases and J by 3 bases, with 21 bases between them. The CDR3 sequence is 16 residues long. Germline V gene sequence: CDR1 DFQATT, CDR2 SNEGSKA (reference sequence). The DNA for the CDR3 is TGCAGTGCTAGGCCTGCCTTTAGCAGCTTGAACTACGAGCAGTACTTC. It encodes CSARPAFSSLNYEQYF.

The chain employs TRBV6-1 and TRBJ1-1; weak D call: TRBD1 (6 bases). The CDR3 totals 13 residues. Trimming shortened V by 5 bases and J by 5 bases, and 12 bases separated the two germline ends. Germline assignment: CDR1 MNHNS and CDR2 SASEGT. CDR3 DNA sequence: TGTGCCAGCAGTTTTTCAGGGGTAACTGAAGCTTTCTTT. Encoded protein: CASSFSGVTEAFF.

This CDR3 is CASSLVSLTASLYQPQHF. The CDR3 DNA reads as TGTGCCAGCAGCTTAGTTTCCCTCACAGCCTCACTTTATCAGCCCCAGCATTTT. The rearrangement joins TRBV7-2 to TRBJ1-5; D remains ambiguous. The CDR3 has 18 amino acids. Germline V CDR1 and CDR2: SGHTA, FQGNSA. V was cut by 1 base and J by 5 bases, with 21 bases left in between.

This clonotype was counted only a few times. The chain uses TRBV7-2 and TRBJ2-3; 10 nucleotides line up with TRBD2. Germline V CDR1 and CDR2: SGHTA, FQGNSA. Trimming cost V 6 bases and J 3 bases; bases outside gene matches: 9. This CDR3 has 16 residues. The CDR3 coding sequence is TGTGCCAGCAGAGCGCAGGGAGCGGGGGGGACAGATACGCAGTATTTT. It translates to CASRAQGAGGTDTQYF. The full variable domain, its missing parts supplied by reference TRBV7-2 and TRBJ2-3, is GAGVSQSPSNKVTEKGKDVELRCDPISGHTALYWYRQSLGQGLEFLIYFQGNSAPDKSGLPSDRFSAERTGGSVSTLTIQRTQQEDSAVYLCASRAQGAGGTDTQYFGPGTRLTVL.

This chain uses TRBV24-1 with TRBJ1-5; D gene unclear. The length of the CDR3 is 12 residues. V was shortened by 9 bases and J by 0 bases, with 5 bases between the two germline ends. Per the germline V gene, CDR1 is KGHDR and CDR2 is SFDVKD. The CDR3 loop is CATAGSNQPQHF. CDR3 nucleotides: TGTGCCACCGCGGGTAGCAATCAGCCCCAGCATTTT.

This chain joins TRBV20-1 and TRBJ2-3; 12 bases match TRBD2. Germline V gene data show CDR1 as DFQATT and CDR2 as SNEGSKA (reference sequence). Germline trimming cut 1 base from V and 4 bases from J; bases unmatched to any gene: 12. This CDR3 contains 18 residues. CDR3 DNA sequence: TGCAGTGCTAGAGGCCCCCTAGCGGGGGGGCTCGTGGCAGATACGCAGTATTTT. Translated, it gives CSARGPLAGGLVADTQYF.

CDR3 bases: TGTGCCAGCAGTTTGGTACTAGGGACGCTGATGGGGGACGAGCAGTACTTC. Protein product: CASSLVLGTLMGDEQYF. This chain links TRBV27 with TRBJ2-7; either TRBD1 or TRBD2 may fit D (5 bases each). CDR1 MNHEY and CDR2 SMNVEV come from the germline V gene (reference sequence). Trimming stripped 3 bases from V and 5 bases from J, with 23 bases between. The CDR3 extends over 17 amino acids.

J is TRBJ1-5 and V is TRBV7-8; no reliable D call. Per germline, CDR1 SGHVS and CDR2 FQNEAQ. The V end was cut by 5 bases, the J end by 10 bases, with 18 bases between. There are 14 residues in the CDR3. CDR3 nucleotides: TGTGCCAGCAGCCCACGTGAGGCTCCGCCACCCCAGCATTTT. This gives the protein CASSPREAPPPQHF.

The V gene is TRBV19, the J gene TRBJ1-2; D unclear. V shed 5 bases and J shed 5 bases, with 21 bases lying between them. This CDR3 spans 16 amino acids. CDR1 and CDR2 (germline): LNHDA, SQIVND (reference sequence). The CDR3 is CASSEIDKFLAYGYTF. The DNA of the CDR3 is TGTGCCAGTAGTGAAATCGACAAGTTTCTAGCTTATGGCTACACCTTC. The complete variable domain, with remaining parts taken from reference TRBV19 and TRBJ1-2, reads DGGITQSPKYLFRKEGQNVTLSCEQNLNHDAMYWYRQDPGQGLRLIYYSQIVNDFQKGDIAEGYSVSREKKESFPLTVTSAQKNPTAFYLCASSEIDKFLAYGYTFGSGTRLTVV.

This clonotype has more than one count but fewer than ten. The CDR3 DNA follows: TGCAGCGTTGAAGAGGGACTGGGAAGGGTAGTCTATGGCTACACCTTC. Encoded protein: CSVEEGLGRVVYGYTF. V is TRBV29-1 and J is TRBJ1-2, with D perhaps matching TRBD1 (5 bases). V lost 0 bases and J 4 bases, leaving 18 bases between the germline ends. The CDR3 has 16 residues. Germline V gene data show CDR1 as SQVTM and CDR2 as ANQGSEA.

This clonotype was detected only a few times. The rearrangement joins TRBV19 to TRBJ2-3, with D unclear. CDR3 length: 16 amino acids. The germline V gene encodes CDR1 LNHDA and CDR2 SQIVND (reference sequence). Trimming shortened V by 7 bases and J by 4 bases, and 21 bases separated the two germline ends. CDR3: CASTRGSGSTSDTQYF. The CDR3 nucleotides are TGTGCCAGTACCCGAGGTAGTGGGTCCACCTCAGATACGCAGTATTTT.

The chain has TRBV19 and TRBJ1-2; D ambiguous. V lost 7 bases, J lost 2 bases, and 8 bases lay in between. The CDR3 length is 12 residues. The V gene's germline CDR1 is LNHDA and CDR2 SQIVND (reference sequence). The DNA of the CDR3 is TGTGCCAGTATCGCGCCAAACTATGGCTACACCTTC. Translated: CASIAPNYGYTF.